One sample yielded the 20 T cell receptor beta chains listed below, sequenced in a study of human T cells and chemical hapten exposure (dated by TCRdb to the early 2020s). In the paper's terms, the time point label means: patch test 3, about 24 weeks after DPC sensitization. The label giving this sample's treatment or condition can be read as: therapeutic diphenylcyclopropenone sensitization with weekly scalp DPC. The library was produced with RACE. Sequenced using a NextSeq 500. TCRdb itself trimmed the public reads at Q25 with fastp, ran MiXCR and retained productive beta chains. Under each unique CDR3 protein, matching rows form one entry showing the most common genes and DNA. This sample has about 160,000 distinct CDR3 sequences in its table, and around 30% of those were observed once. Roughly 2.2% of the sample rests with the top ten. The sequencing here drew on whole blood, taken in connection with sensitization to the hapten diphenylcyclopropenone (DPC). Receptors were obtained from a woman between 18 and 30 years old with alopecia areata. Some clones in this sample may be carry-over from other donors' samples.

This clonotype has only a few counts. CDR3 sequence (DNA): TGCAGTGCTGGGTACAGGGGTGTCCACGAGCAGTACTTC. Amino acids: CSAGYRGVHEQYF. This chain connects TRBV20-1 to TRBJ2-7; TRBD1 matches at 7 bases. Germline V gives CDR1 DFQATT, CDR2 SNEGSKA (reference sequence). The CDR3 is made up of 13 amino acids. Losses at the gene ends were 5 bases for V and 5 bases for J; bases not matched to a gene: 9.

This clonotype was seen many times. CDR3 in amino acids: CSVTPKGGRSYNEQFF. CDR3 bases: TGCAGCGTCACCCCTAAGGGGGGCCGCTCCTACAATGAGCAGTTCTTC. The V gene is TRBV29-1, the J gene TRBJ2-1, with D perhaps assigned TRBD1 or TRBD2 (6 bases each). Germline V gene sequence: CDR1 SQVTM, CDR2 ANQGSEA. The CDR3 runs to 16 residues. Deletions cut 6 bases from V and 0 bases from J, with 18 bases between.

The V gene is TRBV11-2, the J gene TRBJ2-3; D unclear. The CDR3 totals 12 residues. Trimming took 0 bases from V and 4 from J, leaving 2 bases between them. In germline, CDR1 is SGHAT, CDR2 FQNNGV. The CDR3 DNA sequence: TGTGCCAGCAGCTTAGAGTCAGATACGCAGTATTTT. Protein: CASSLESDTQYF.

V gene TRBV9 combines with J gene TRBJ2-2; 12 nucleotides match TRBD2. The CDR3 loop spans 14 amino acids. CDR1 and CDR2 from the germline V gene are SGDLS and YYNGEE. V gave up 6 bases and J gave up 5 bases; unmatched junction bases: 2. This CDR3 is CASTGLAGTGELFF. CDR3 nucleotide sequence: TGTGCCAGCACTGGACTAGCGGGGACCGGGGAGCTGTTTTTT. The complete variable domain, with remaining parts taken from reference TRBV9 and TRBJ2-2, reads DSGVTQTPKHLITATGQRVTLRCSPRSGDLSVYWYQQSLDQGLQFLIQYYNGEERAKGNILERFSAQQFPDLHSELNLSSLELGDSALYFCASTGLAGTGELFFGEGSRLTVL.

V gene TRBV3-1 combines with J gene TRBJ2-5; 7 nucleotides line up with TRBD2. The CDR3 covers 14 residues. With V trimmed by 1 base and J by 10 bases, 9 bases remained unmatched. Per the germline V gene, CDR1 is LGHDT and CDR2 is YNNKEL (reference sequence). The chain's CDR3 is CASSQGLGGVDQYF. Written as DNA, the CDR3 is TGTGCCAGCAGCCAAGGCTTGGGAGGGGTGGACCAGTACTTC.

This clonotype occurred a few times. The chain carries TRBV29-1 and TRBJ2-5; 11 bases match TRBD2. J gave up 7 bases and V 3 bases, and 7 bases lay outside the gene matches. This CDR3 spans 14 amino acids. Germline lookup yields CDR1 SQVTM and CDR2 ANQGSEA. CDR3 protein: CSVEILAGGGTQYF. Written as DNA, the CDR3 is TGCAGCGTTGAGATTCTAGCGGGAGGAGGGACCCAGTACTTC.

The table lists this clonotype with a few counts. The chain joins TRBV5-1 to TRBJ1-2; the D is unclear. V was pared by 0 bases and J by 2 bases, with 11 bases between. This CDR3 is 15 amino acids long. Germline CDR1 and CDR2: SGHRS and YFSETQ. Here the CDR3 reads CASSLEVSLNYGYTF. The CDR3 DNA follows: TGCGCCAGCAGCTTGGAGGTCAGCCTAAACTATGGCTACACCTTC.

The genes are TRBV11-2 and TRBJ1-1; D uncertain. CDR3 length: 11 residues. Trimming removed 5 bases at V and 8 bases at J, with 9 bases between. CDR1 and CDR2 from the germline V gene are SGHAT and FQNNGV. CDR3: CASSRSFEAFF. CDR3 bases: TGTGCCAGCAGCAGATCCTTCGAAGCTTTCTTT.

V usage is TRBV6-5 and J usage is TRBJ2-1; 8 bases line up with TRBD1. Per the germline V gene, CDR1 is MNHEY and CDR2 is SVGAGI. This CDR3 has 17 residues. Trimming took 6 bases from V and 3 from J; bases not matched to a gene: 13. The CDR3 bases are TGTGCCAGCAGAAAGTCGGGTCCAGGGGGCGTCTACAATGAGCAGTTCTTC. It codes for CASRKSGPGGVYNEQFF.

Only a few counts were recorded for this clonotype. The chain recombines TRBV6-5 with TRBJ2-7; TRBD1 matches at 10 bases. Trimming took 0 bases from V and 2 from J; bases not matched to a gene: 7. CDR3 size: 17 residues. The germline gives CDR1 MNHEY, CDR2 SVGAGI. CDR3 residues: CASSYSMGQGPTYEQYF. The CDR3 DNA reads TGTGCCAGCAGTTACTCGATGGGACAGGGGCCTACCTACGAGCAGTACTTC.

The chain carries TRBV5-6 and TRBJ2-7; TRBD2 might be the D (5 bases). Per the germline V gene, CDR1 is SGHDT and CDR2 is YYEEEE. The germline V and J ends were trimmed by 5 bases and 0 bases, with 12 bases remaining between them. The length of the CDR3 is 14 residues. The DNA of the CDR3 is TGTGCCAGCAGATGGAGGACGGACTCCTACGAGCAGTACTTC. Residues: CASRWRTDSYEQYF.

This chain connects TRBV10-3 to TRBJ1-2; TRBD1 matches at 10 bases. The CDR3 totals 14 residues. Germline lookup yields CDR1 ENHRY and CDR2 SYGVKD. With 4 bases clipped from V and 2 bases from J, the junction kept 1 base outside the gene matches. CDR3 protein: CAISGQGANYGYTF. The CDR3 DNA reads as TGTGCCATCAGTGGACAGGGGGCAAACTATGGCTACACCTTC.

The CDR3 reads CASRAGAADTQYF. The CDR3 DNA follows: TGTGCCAGCAGGGCGGGAGCAGCTGATACGCAGTATTTT. The rearrangement uses TRBV12-3 or TRBV12-4 and TRBJ2-3; 7 bases agree with TRBD2. CDR3 length equals 13 residues. Trimming removed 6 bases from V and 6 bases from J; junction bases left unmatched: 6.

This chain links TRBV29-1 with TRBJ2-7; weak D call: TRBD1 (5 bases). The germline V and J ends were trimmed by 5 bases and 3 bases, with 8 bases remaining between them. The length of the CDR3 is 11 residues. The germline CDR1 and CDR2 sequences are SQVTM and ANQGSEA. CDR3 coding DNA: TGCAGCGTTCTCGACAGCTACGAGCAGTACTTC. Protein product: CSVLDSYEQYF.

This clonotype was counted only a few times. The rearrangement joins TRBV4-1 to TRBJ2-7; TRBD2 matches 7 bases. The CDR3 totals 16 residues. The V and J ends lost 0 bases and 5 bases, in that order; junction bases with no gene match: 10. Germline V gene sequence: CDR1 MGHRA, CDR2 YSYEKL. CDR3 DNA sequence: TGCGCCAGCAGCCAAGATACCGGGAGGTTTGTAGACGAGCAGTACTTC. Translating gives CASSQDTGRFVDEQYF.

V is TRBV20-1 and J is TRBJ2-1, with D perhaps matching TRBD2 (5 bases). Between the trimmed V and J ends, which lost 5 bases and 8 bases, there was a span of 13 bases. The CDR3 runs to 12 residues. The germline gives CDR1 DFQATT, CDR2 SNEGSKA (reference sequence). CDR3 amino acids: CSAHPLAYEQFF. As DNA, the CDR3 is TGCAGTGCTCACCCCCTAGCCTATGAGCAGTTCTTC.

The sample holds a few counts of this clonotype. This sequence joins TRBV7-6 and TRBJ1-1; 7 positions agree with TRBD1. CDR1 and CDR2 from the germline V gene are SGHVS and FNYEAQ. CDR3 size: 14 residues. Trimming cost V 5 bases and J 1 base; bases outside gene matches: 4. For the CDR3, the DNA is TGTGCCAGCAGCCGACAGGGTCCGAACACTGAAGCTTTCTTT. Translating it yields CASSRQGPNTEAFF.

This chain connects TRBV4-1 to TRBJ2-7; tentatively, D is TRBD2 (5 bases). Germline V gives CDR1 MGHRA, CDR2 YSYEKL. CDR3 size: 14 residues. V lost 1 base and J 4 bases, leaving 11 bases between the germline ends. In DNA, the CDR3 is TGCGCCAGCAGCCAAGTCCCGGGAAAATACGAGCAGTACTTC. Translation gives CASSQVPGKYEQYF.

Of note for this clonotype: This is likely a read error, given that the CDR3 carries no conserved phenylalanine or tryptophan at its end. V is TRBV12-3 or TRBV12-4 and J is TRBJ2-1; D perhaps matches TRBD1 (5 bases). There are 14 residues in the CDR3. With 2 bases removed from V and 8 bases from J, the gap between germline ends came to 13 bases. The CDR3 nucleotides are TGTGCCAGCAGTTTACAACAGGCAACGGATGAGCAGTTCCTC. The encoded protein is CASSLQQATDEQFL.

This chain joins TRBV12-3 or TRBV12-4 and TRBJ1-6, with D unclear. The CDR3 contains 15 residues. V lost 4 bases, J lost 7 bases, and 14 bases lay in between. This CDR3 is CASSSHRDLNSPLHF. The CDR3 coding sequence is TGTGCCAGCAGTTCGCACCGGGATCTAAATTCACCCCTCCACTTT.